This is a list of T cell receptor beta chains from one sample in a study of beta chain features in type 1 diabetes. Sequenced by immunoSEQ multiplex PCR; TCRdb stores in-frame clones only, minus some. Of 430,000 or so clones in the sample, over 9.5% were seen once. Sequenced sample: naive CD4+ T cells from blood. The receptor source for this set is a young woman in good health. CDR3s include the opening cysteine and the closing phenylalanine or tryptophan. A D gene is named only where the DNA matches it firmly. Clone size is given for some rows only: seen once, a few or many times, or a class if the clone is expanded.

CAWSRRGGYEQYF,TGTGCCTGGAGTAGGAGGGGCGGTTACGAGCAGTACTTC,13,TRBJ2-7,TRBV30,few,-
CASSSKTGGNYGYTF,TGTGCCAGCAGCTCCAAGACAGGGGGTAACTATGGCTACACCTTC,15,TRBJ1-2,TRBV5-4,-,TRBD1
CASSGPGSETQYF,TGTGCCAGCAGCGGCCCAGGGTCGGAGACCCAGTACTTC,13,TRBJ2-5,TRBV5-4,-,-
CASSLVAGSSYEQYF,TGCGCCAGCAGCTTGGTAGCGGGCAGCTCCTACGAGCAGTACTTC,15,TRBJ2-7,TRBV5-1,few,TRBD2
CASSPPGQKTMNTEAFF,TGTGCCAGCAGCCCCCCGGGACAGAAAACTATGAACACTGAAGCTTTCTTT,17,TRBJ1-1,TRBV4-2,-,TRBD1
CASSQVGGGITDTQYF,TGTGCCAGCAGCCAAGTCGGAGGCGGGATCACAGATACGCAGTATTTT,16,TRBJ2-3,TRBV14,few,-
CASSLKSGATDTQYF,TGTGCCAGCAGCTTAAAAAGCGGGGCCACAGATACGCAGTATTTT,15,TRBJ2-3,TRBV7-3,-,TRBD2
CASSLGNTGELFF,TGCGCCAGCAGCTTGGGCAACACCGGGGAGCTGTTTTTT,13,TRBJ2-2,TRBV5-1,-,-
CASSIQTGNQPQHF,TGTGCCAGTAGTATCCAGACAGGGAATCAGCCCCAGCATTTT,14,TRBJ1-5,TRBV19,-,TRBD1
CASSWKTASEQYF,TGTGCCAGCAGCTGGAAGACTGCTAGCGAGCAGTACTTC,13,TRBJ2-7,TRBV7-9,few,-
CASRGQGPDNSPLHF,TGTGCCAGCCGAGGACAGGGCCCTGATAATTCACCCCTCCACTTT,15,TRBJ1-6,TRBV13,few,TRBD1
CASSSGDTQYF,TGTGCCAGTAGTAGTGGGGATACGCAGTATTTT,11,TRBJ2-3,TRBV19,-,-
CASSLPRPGKNEQFF,TGTGCCAGCAGTTTACCACGACCAGGAAAAAATGAGCAGTTCTTC,15,TRBJ2-1,TRBV27,-,-
CASRRGGSYNEQFF,TGTGCCAGCAGAAGGGGGGGGTCTTACAATGAGCAGTTCTTC,14,TRBJ2-1,TRBV13,-,-
CASSLAGAGGQGNTQYF,TGTGCCAGCAGCTTAGCGGGAGCGGGGGGGCAGGGAAATACGCAGTATTTT,17,TRBJ2-3,TRBV7-2,-,TRBD2
CASKGGEFSYEQYF,TGTGCCAGCAAGGGGGGAGAGTTCTCCTACGAGCAGTACTTC,14,TRBJ2-7,TRBV11-3,-,-
CAWSQKGGDTQYF,TGTGCCTGGAGTCAAAAGGGAGGGGATACGCAGTATTTT,13,TRBJ2-3,TRBV30,few,TRBD2
CASSFTRVEEQYF,TGCGCCAGCAGCTTCACCAGGGTGGAGGAGCAGTACTTC,13,TRBJ2-7,TRBV5-1,-,-
CASSTGDSGANVLTF,TGTGCCAGCAGCACCGGGGACTCTGGGGCCAACGTCCTGACTTTC,15,TRBJ2-6,TRBV5-4,-,-
CATSRLTGQEGAAVGELFF,TGTGCCACCAGCCGACTAACGGGACAGGAAGGGGCGGCGGTCGGGGAGCTGTTTTTT,19,TRBJ2-2,TRBV15,-,TRBD1
CSARGPDTQYF,TGCAGTGCCCGGGGTCCAGATACGCAGTATTTT,11,TRBJ2-3,TRBV20-1,few,-
CASSLSGDTQYF,TGTGCCAGCAGCTTATCGGGTGATACGCAGTATTTT,12,TRBJ2-3,TRBV11-2,few,-
CASSKQLAGVNEQYF,TGTGCCTCGTCAAAGCAACTAGCGGGAGTGAACGAGCAGTACTTC,15,TRBJ2-7,TRBV30,-,TRBD2
CASSLTAGAADTQYF,TGCGCCAGCAGCTTGACGGCGGGAGCAGCAGATACGCAGTATTTT,15,TRBJ2-3,TRBV5-1,few,TRBD2
CASSKVGDTQYF,TGTGCCAGCAGCAAAGTAGGCGATACGCAGTATTTT,12,TRBJ2-3,TRBV9,few,-